This section outlines one TCR beta chain sequence together with its context. What it recognizes is unknown. V was trimmed by 0 bases and J by 3 bases, leaving 13 bases between them. Germline V CDR1 and CDR2: SGHDT, YYEEEE. The CDR3 contains 15 residues. Sequenced by immunoSEQ multiplex PCR; TCRdb stores in-frame clones only, minus some. The sample records around 15,000 clones, roughly two thirds being singletons. This entry belongs to a study of T cell repertoires in ileal Crohn's disease. Turning to the study itself: Every patient was operated on for stricturing (about 60%) or penetrating (39%) complications.

Whole-study findings and limits: All patients with clonality above 26.8% had endoscopic recurrence.

The chain joins TRBV5-6 to TRBJ2-7; weak D call: TRBD1 (5 bases). The receptor's source is an adult with Crohn's disease. Specimen: ileal tissue. CDR3 region: CASSLGLAGNYEQYF. The CDR3 DNA reads TGTGCCAGCAGCTTGGGATTGGCAGGGAACTACGAGCAGTACTTC.